This entry lists 27 T cell receptor beta chains sequenced from one sample in a study of lymphopenia after photon versus proton radiotherapy. Clones were read by immunoSEQ multiplex PCR, and TCRdb kept only the in-frame ones, dropping some. The table records roughly 38,000 clones, roughly 90% of them present only once. The sample was peripheral blood, taken from a patient treated with photon-based radiotherapy. All receptors come from a man between 60 and 75 years old with cholangiocarcinoma.

The chain couples TRBV7-3 to TRBJ1-2, with D unclear. V lost 5 bases and J 3 bases, leaving 13 bases between the germline ends. Germline V lookup: CDR1 SGHTA, CDR2 FQGTGA. This CDR3 has 14 residues. CDR3: CASSPNGGYYGYTF. The CDR3 DNA sequence: TGTGCCAGCAGCCCAAACGGAGGATACTATGGCTACACCTTC.

The V call is TRBV7-9, the J call TRBJ2-5; D call uncertain. The CDR3 loop spans 11 amino acids. V was clipped by 7 bases and J by 5 bases, with 8 bases between them. CDR1 and CDR2 from the germline V gene are SEHNR and FQNEAQ (reference sequence). The CDR3 DNA reads as TGTGCCAGCACCCCTTCTGAGACCCAGTACTTC. As protein: CASTPSETQYF.

This clone was seen only once. The V gene is TRBV25-1, the J gene TRBJ1-2, with 7 bases identical to TRBD1. The CDR3 runs to 14 residues. Trimming took 4 bases from V and 8 from J; bases not matched to a gene: 10. The germline V gene has CDR1 MGHDK and CDR2 SYGVNS. In DNA, the CDR3 is TGTGCCAGCAGTGCGGGACAGCTCCTCAACGGCTACACCTTC. Its protein is CASSAGQLLNGYTF.

J is TRBJ1-2 and V is TRBV2; no firm D call. Germline values: CDR1 SNHLY, CDR2 FYNNEI. The CDR3 is 12 residues long. V was clipped by 5 bases and J by 2 bases, with 6 bases between them. The CDR3 nucleotides read TGTGCCAGCAGTCCAGAAAACTATGGCTACACCTTC. This sequence encodes CASSPENYGYTF.

The chain employs TRBV4-2 and TRBJ1-1; D is ambiguous. The length of the CDR3 is 15 residues. Trimming took 1 base from V and 2 from J, leaving 11 bases between them. Germline loops: CDR1 LGHNA, CDR2 YNFKEQ. The CDR3 region is CASSQVAETNTEAFF. The CDR3, as DNA: TGTGCCAGCAGCCAAGTTGCCGAGACTAACACTGAAGCTTTCTTT.

The sample holds one count of this clone. The gene calls are TRBV19 and TRBJ1-5, with 7 bases identical to TRBD1. The CDR3 is made up of 14 amino acids. With V trimmed by 3 bases and J by 4 bases, 3 bases remained unmatched. Germline CDR1 and CDR2: LNHDA and SQIVND (reference sequence). DNA of the CDR3: TGTGCCAGTAGTATCGGCAGGGGGAATCAGCCCCAGCATTTT. Amino acids: CASSIGRGNQPQHF.

This clone was observed once. The V gene is TRBV4-1, the J gene TRBJ2-5; TRBD1 matches 8 bases. Gene TRBJ2-7 matches the end of the DNA better, so the J call may be wrong. The CDR3 runs 16 residues. Germline CDR1 MGHRA, CDR2 YSYEKL. CDR3: CASSPTPSGTGHEQYF. CDR3 nucleotide sequence: TGCGCCAGCAGCCCCACACCGTCCGGGACAGGTCACGAGCAGTACTTC.

V is TRBV18 and J is TRBJ2-3; D possibly corresponds to TRBD1 (5 bases). V was pared by 3 bases and J by 0 bases, with 16 bases between. Per the germline V gene, CDR1 is KGHSH and CDR2 is LQKENI. CDR3 length: 17 residues. The CDR3 is CASSPLLGQGSTDTQYF. CDR3 sequence (DNA): TGTGCCAGCTCACCTCTCCTGGGGCAGGGAAGCACAGATACGCAGTATTTT. Filled out from reference TRBV18 and TRBJ2-3, the complete variable domain reads NAGVMQNPRHLVRRRGQEARLRCSPMKGHSHVYWYRQLPEEGLKFMVYLQKENIIDESGMPKERFSAEFPKEGPSILRIQQVVRGDSAAYFCASSPLLGQGSTDTQYFGPGTRLTVL.

This chain joins TRBV27 and TRBJ2-1, with 13 bases that match TRBD2. The CDR3 runs to 16 residues. Germline assignment: CDR1 MNHEY and CDR2 SMNVEV (reference sequence). V shed 8 bases, J shed 8 bases, and the junction held 12 bases outside the gene matches. This chain's CDR3 is CASGPTSGRFSDEQFF. CDR3 DNA: TGTGCCAGCGGTCCGACTAGCGGGAGGTTTAGCGATGAGCAGTTCTTC.

This clone was seen a few times. V and J are TRBV27 and TRBJ2-7; D remains ambiguous. V lost 3 bases and J lost 2, with 17 bases in between. Germline V gives CDR1 MNHEY, CDR2 SMNVEV (reference sequence). This CDR3 comprises 16 residues. Here the CDR3 reads CASSFVDAHGPYEQYF. In DNA form, the CDR3 reads TGTGCCAGCAGTTTTGTCGATGCTCACGGACCCTACGAGCAGTACTTC.

This clone appeared a single time. In nucleotides, the CDR3 is TGTGCCAGCAGGGGGACTAGCGGGTCCTACGAGCAGTACTTC. It is translated as CASRGTSGSYEQYF. The gene calls are TRBV6-5 and TRBJ2-7; TRBD2 matches at 12 bases. CDR1 MNHEY and CDR2 SVGAGI come from the germline V gene. The CDR3 extends over 14 amino acids. The V segment lost 6 bases and the J segment 1 base; nucleotides outside the gene matches: 1.

There are a few counts of this clone. The rearrangement joins TRBV19 to TRBJ2-1; TRBD2 matches 9 bases. The germline V gene encodes CDR1 LNHDA and CDR2 SQIVND (reference sequence). V shed 5 bases and J 7 bases; nucleotides not matched to a gene: 9. The CDR3 consists of 15 residues. The CDR3 here is CASSGIAGVGNEQFF. The DNA for the CDR3 is TGTGCCAGTAGTGGGATAGCGGGAGTGGGGAATGAGCAGTTCTTC.

J is TRBJ1-1 and V is TRBV14; D is unclear. V lost 0 bases, J lost 0 bases, and 2 bases lay in between. Germline CDR1 reads SGHDN; CDR2 reads FVKESK. CDR3 size: 13 residues. CDR3 nucleotides: TGTGCCAGCAGCCAAGATCTGAACACTGAAGCTTTCTTT. Encoded protein: CASSQDLNTEAFF.

J is TRBJ2-1 and V is TRBV6-6; D unclear. The CDR3 sequence is 13 residues long. Germline V gene data show CDR1 as MNHNY and CDR2 as SVGAGI (reference sequence). V lost 6 bases to trimming and J lost 1 base, with 7 bases between them. The CDR3 loop reads CASRTESYNEQFF. For the CDR3, the DNA is TGTGCCAGCAGAACGGAGTCCTACAATGAGCAGTTCTTC.

The chain employs TRBV21-1 and TRBJ2-3. TRBV21-1 is a documented pseudogene. The CDR3 contains 14 residues. CDR3 in DNA: TGTGCCAGCAGCAGAGGCAGGCGAACAGATACGCAGTATTTT. Translation: CASSRGRRTDTQYF.

The chain joins TRBV7-2 to TRBJ2-1, with TRBD2 matching over 14 bases. This CDR3 is built from 16 residues. Germline CDR1 SGHTA, CDR2 FQGNSA. The V gene end was trimmed by 2 bases and the J gene end by 8 bases; junction bases not matched to a gene: 5. As DNA, the CDR3 is TGTGCCAGCAGCTTAAGACTAGCGGGGGGGCGTGATGAGCAGTTCTTC. Protein sequence: CASSLRLAGGRDEQFF.

The chain links TRBV4-2 to TRBJ2-1; 7 bases map to TRBD1. V gave up 3 bases and J gave up 4 bases; unmatched junction bases: 12. The CDR3 is 17 amino acids. Germline-derived CDR1 and CDR2 are LGHNA and YNFKEQ. The CDR3 DNA follows: TGTGCCAGCAGCCACCCTCCTGAAGGGGGCTCGTACAATGAGCAGTTCTTC. Its translation: CASSHPPEGGSYNEQFF.

The chain recombines TRBV6-5 with TRBJ2-5; D gene ambiguous. The V and J ends lost 2 bases and 0 bases respectively, with 7 bases between them. The length of the CDR3 is 14 residues. The germline CDR1 and CDR2 sequences are MNHEY and SVGAGI. Here the CDR3 DNA reads TGTGCCAGCAGTTACGGACCTTACCAAGAGACCCAGTACTTC. Protein sequence: CASSYGPYQETQYF.

This sequence joins TRBV4-1 and TRBJ2-5; TRBD2 is a possible D gene (5 bases). The closer fit of TRBJ2-7 to the DNA end suggests the J call may be wrong. In germline, CDR1 is MGHRA, CDR2 YSYEKL. This CDR3 contains 16 residues. The CDR3 here is CASSPTLTGDRDEQYF. As DNA, the CDR3 is TGCGCCAGCAGCCCCACCCTTACCGGGGATAGGGACGAGCAGTACTTC.

CDR3 sequence: CASSPPGEGGNTIYF. In DNA form, the CDR3 reads TGTGCCAGCAGTCCTCCAGGGGAGGGTGGAAACACCATATATTTT. The J gene is TRBJ1-3, the V gene TRBV6-5, with D possibly matching TRBD1 (6 bases). V dropped 5 bases and J dropped 3 bases, with 14 bases sitting between them. Per the germline V gene, CDR1 is MNHEY and CDR2 is SVGAGI. The CDR3 spans 15 residues.

This clone was observed once. The V gene is TRBV19, the J gene TRBJ1-2; 7 bases align to TRBD1. After removal of 5 bases from V and 7 bases from J, the junction contained 10 bases not matched to a gene. CDR3 length: 14 residues. CDR1 and CDR2 from the germline V gene are LNHDA and SQIVND (reference sequence). The CDR3 DNA sequence: TGTGCCAGTAGTTTCACAGGGGAGTCCGGTGGCTACACCTTC. Its protein product is CASSFTGESGGYTF.

The chain carries TRBV11-1 and TRBJ1-2; D is undetermined. Germline V gives CDR1 SGHAT, CDR2 FQDESV (reference sequence). This CDR3 spans 13 amino acids. V was pared by 5 bases and J by 8 bases, with 15 bases between. The chain's CDR3 is CASSTQGSGGYTF. As DNA, the CDR3 is TGTGCCAGCAGCACGCAAGGGTCTGGGGGCTACACCTTC.

This sequence joins TRBV19 and TRBJ1-5; D remains ambiguous. CDR3 size: 15 residues. Deletions cut 1 base from V and 0 bases from J, with 7 bases between. CDR1 is LNHDA and CDR2 is SQIVND in the germline V gene (reference sequence). This CDR3 is CASSIGPDSNQPQHF. DNA of the CDR3: TGTGCCAGTAGTATAGGGCCAGATAGCAATCAGCCCCAGCATTTT.

The chain couples TRBV5-1 to TRBJ2-1; possibly TRBD2 for D (6 bases). The germline CDR1 and CDR2 sequences are SGHRS and YFSETQ. This CDR3 is 14 amino acids long. Trimming pared 2 bases from V and 6 bases from J, leaving 12 bases between. In DNA form, the CDR3 reads TGCGCCAGCAGCTTCGGAGGGAGACCCAATGAGCAGTTCTTC. Translating gives CASSFGGRPNEQFF.

This chain connects TRBV7-2 to TRBJ1-5; 8 positions agree with TRBD1. Germline V gives CDR1 SGHTA, CDR2 FQGNSA. V dropped 5 bases and J dropped 7; count of bases not matched to a gene: 7. The CDR3 runs to 14 residues. DNA of the CDR3: TGTGCCAGCAGCGAAGCAGGGGGCAGGCAGCCCCAGCATTTT. It yields the protein CASSEAGGRQPQHF.

The chain combines TRBV7-9 with TRBJ2-7; tentative D call: TRBD2 (5 bases). The ends were cut back, 2 bases at V and 10 bases at J, with 18 bases in the middle. CDR1 SEHNR and CDR2 FQNEAQ come from the germline V gene (reference sequence). This CDR3 region has 14 residues. The chain's CDR3 is CASSLSPGYREQYF. As DNA, the CDR3 is TGTGCCAGCAGCTTAAGCCCGGGGTATAGGGAACAGTACTTC.

V gene TRBV27 combines with J gene TRBJ2-7; TRBD1 might be the D (6 bases). V lost 4 bases and J lost 5, with 9 bases in between. This CDR3 contains 12 residues. Germline values: CDR1 MNHEY, CDR2 SMNVEV (reference sequence). Here the CDR3 reads CASSYGGNEQYF. The CDR3 region has the DNA TGTGCCAGCAGTTATGGGGGCAACGAGCAGTACTTC.